A selection of T cell receptor beta chains follows, all from one sample in a study of identical twins. One entry per CDR3 protein results from TCRdb running MiXCR on the 5' RACE reads. Here the sample spans 500,000 or so distinct CDR3 sequences, roughly 13% being singletons. These data also formed part of another study, on yellow fever vaccine responses in identical twins.

The sequenced sample consisted of CD4+ T cells sorted from blood. All receptors derive from a woman aged 18-35 years in good health. Each CDR3 is given with its conserved first and last residue. The D gene is left open where the match is weak. Clone size is not always given. Where it is, it says once, few, many or a class for expanded clones.

v_call	d_call	cdr3_length	j_call	clone_size	cdr3_aa	cdr3_nt
TRBV12-3/TRBV12-4	.	17	TRBJ2-6	many	CASSTLGLTSGANVLTF	TGTGCCAGCAGTACCCTGGGACTGACCTCTGGGGCCAACGTCCTGACTTTC
TRBV28	TRBD2	13	TRBJ2-5	.	CAAGGSYQETQYF	TGTGCAGCGGGGGGCTCGTACCAAGAGACCCAGTACTTC
TRBV2	TRBD2	14	TRBJ2-1	few	CASRGTRSYNEQFF	TGTGCCAGCAGGGGGACTAGGTCCTACAATGAGCAGTTCTTC
TRBV7-7	.	15	TRBJ1-1	.	CASSLELGVNTEAFF	TGTGCTAGCAGCTTAGAGTTGGGGGTGAACACTGAAGCTTTCTTT
TRBV6-2/TRBV6-3	.	12	TRBJ2-3	few	CASSPGTETQYF	TGTGCCAGCAGTCCGGGGACCGAAACTCAGTATTTT
TRBV5-1	TRBD1	14	TRBJ1-5	few	CASSSGQNNQPQHF	TGCGCCAGCAGCTCGGGACAGAACAATCAGCCCCAGCATTTT
TRBV12-3/TRBV12-4	.	12	TRBJ1-1	.	CASVRLNTEAFF	TGTGCCAGCGTTCGTCTGAACACTGAAGCTTTCTTT
TRBV7-9	.	14	TRBJ2-7	few	CASSRSGGRDEQYF	TGTGCCAGCAGCCGTTCTGGGGGTCGGGACGAGCAGTACTTC
TRBV18	.	14	TRBJ2-4	.	CASSPAGNVNIQYF	TGTGCCAGCTCACCGGCAGGGAATGTAAACATTCAGTACTTC
TRBV10-3	TRBD2	16	TRBJ2-3	few	CAISEGVAGGTDTQYF	TGTGCCATCAGTGAGGGAGTAGCGGGGGGCACAGATACGCAGTATTTT
TRBV25-1	.	13	TRBJ2-7	few	CASSGPGPGEQYF	TGTGCCAGCAGTGGACCGGGCCCTGGCGAGCAGTACTTC
TRBV28	.	14	TRBJ2-2	few	CASSFLSGNGELFF	TGTGCCAGCAGTTTTTTGTCCGGTAACGGGGAGCTGTTTTTT
TRBV2	TRBD2	17	TRBJ2-1	few	CASSPSFLAGNYNEQFF	TGTGCCAGCAGTCCCTCCTTCCTAGCGGGGAACTACAATGAGCAGTTCTTC
TRBV5-6	TRBD2	17	TRBJ2-3	.	CASSQGLAGVGTDTQYF	TGTGCCAGCAGCCAGGGACTAGCGGGAGTAGGCACAGATACGCAGTATTTT
TRBV3-1	TRBD1	16	TRBJ2-3	few	CASSRYARQGADTQYF	TGTGCCAGCAGCCGATACGCGAGACAGGGGGCAGATACGCAGTATTTT
TRBV12-5	TRBD2	15	TRBJ2-3	.	CATSQLAGGADTQYF	TGTGCCACCAGCCAGCTAGCGGGGGGGGCAGATACGCAGTATTTT
TRBV6-5	.	15	TRBJ2-7	many	CASSYSLRGRYEQYF	TGTGCCAGCAGTTACTCGTTAAGGGGTCGTTACGAGCAGTACTTC
TRBV18	.	14	TRBJ2-5	.	CASSPERRGETQYF	TGTGCCAGCTCACCAGAGCGGCGGGGAGAGACCCAGTACTTC
TRBV19	TRBD2	15	TRBJ2-2	.	CASNRPGLAYGELFF	TGTGCCAGTAATCGACCGGGACTAGCGTACGGGGAGCTGTTTTTT
TRBV20-1	.	13	TRBJ2-1	few	CSAQGGGMHEQFF	TGCAGTGCCCAAGGCGGGGGCATGCATGAGCAGTTCTTC
TRBV7-9	.	13	TRBJ1-2	.	CASSPGLAYGYTF	TGTGCCAGCAGCCCAGGGCTTGCCTATGGCTACACCTTC